One and the same sample provided the 7 T cell receptor beta chains below, sequenced in a study of cytomegalovirus exposure and HLA in healthy donors. Vbeta (60) and Jbeta (13) primers were used in the PCR. The protocol was immunoSEQ multiplex PCR, while the TCRdb copy is restricted to in-frame clones and leaves out a portion. The data show about 72,000 clones, around 80% seen once. The sequencing sample was made of PBMCs. These receptors all come from a young man in good health and CMV-seronegative.

Comment on this clone: At one boundary the junction diverges from the germline segment, which might be a read error. The rearrangement joins TRBV27 to TRBJ1-6, with 9 bases identical to TRBD1. CDR1 is MNHEY and CDR2 is SMNVEV in the germline V gene (reference sequence). The CDR3 spans 18 residues. The CDR3 region is CATSSHIPGTGYNSPLHF. As DNA, the CDR3 is TGTGCCACCAGTTCTCACATTCCCGGGACAGGGTACAATTCACCCCTCCACTTT.

The chain has TRBV6-4 and TRBJ1-1, with TRBD1 matching over 8 bases. Germline V gene data show CDR1 as MRHNA and CDR2 as SNTAGT. Germline trimming cut 5 bases from V and 5 bases from J; bases unmatched to any gene: 7. The CDR3 is 14 amino acids. CDR3 region: CASSRTGGLTEAFF. For the CDR3, the DNA is TGTGCCAGCAGTAGAACAGGGGGTTTAACTGAAGCTTTCTTT.

V gene TRBV6-6 combines with J gene TRBJ2-2, with a tentative D call TRBD1 (6 bases). Germline assignment: CDR1 MNHNY and CDR2 SVGAGI (reference sequence). The CDR3 runs to 12 residues. V was cut by 9 bases and J by 4 bases, with 9 bases left in between. The CDR3 loop reads CASRGITGELFF. As DNA, the CDR3 is TGTGCCAGTAGGGGGATCACCGGGGAGCTGTTTTTT.

The CDR3 sequence is CASSFLGANTEAFF. In nucleotides, the CDR3 is TGTGCCAGCAGCTTTCTCGGTGCGAACACTGAAGCTTTCTTT. V usage is TRBV7-2 and J usage is TRBJ1-1; the D is unclear. The V end was cut by 3 bases, the J end by 1 base, with 9 bases between. The CDR3 covers 14 residues. Germline values: CDR1 SGHTA, CDR2 FQGNSA.

The chain combines TRBV27 with TRBJ2-7; TRBD2 matches 13 bases. CDR1 is MNHEY and CDR2 is SMNVEV in the germline V gene (reference sequence). J gave up 3 bases and V 2 bases, and 1 base lay outside the gene matches. This CDR3 has 15 residues. CDR3 bases: TGTGCCAGCAGTTTAGGGACTAGCGGGAACTACGAGCAGTACTTC. It yields the protein CASSLGTSGNYEQYF.

The chain links TRBV27 to TRBJ2-7, with 8 bases fitting TRBD2. The ends lost 8 bases at V and 4 bases at J; junction bases unmatched: 1. Germline CDR1 MNHEY, CDR2 SMNVEV (reference sequence). The CDR3 runs to 11 residues. Here the CDR3 reads CASSGGYEQYF. CDR3 nucleotides: TGTGCCAGCTCGGGGGGGTACGAGCAGTACTTC.

The chain recombines TRBV6-4 with TRBJ1-6; 9 bases line up with TRBD1. The V and J ends lost 7 bases and 7 bases, in that order; junction bases with no gene match: 8. Germline CDR1 MRHNA, CDR2 SNTAGT. The CDR3 loop spans 15 amino acids. The CDR3 nucleotides are TGTGCCAGCAAAACTGAAGGACAGGGGAATTCACCCCTCCACTTT. Protein product: CASKTEGQGNSPLHF.